The 28 T cell receptor beta chains in this list originate from one sample, sequenced in a study of early T cells in non-severe SARS-CoV-2 infection. TCRdb independently ran MiXCR on the 5' RACE reads; one entry per CDR3 protein. This sample has 46,000 or so distinct CDR3 sequences; more than 6.5% occur once, and the top ten carry approximately 8%. Specimen: whole blood. The receptor source for this set is an adult who was a healthcare worker with PCR-confirmed SARS-CoV-2 infection or an uninfected control (not recorded which).

V usage is TRBV7-8 and J usage is TRBJ1-5, with a weak D call TRBD1 (5 bases). V was trimmed by 1 base and J by 10 bases, leaving 8 bases between them. This CDR3 comprises 12 residues. CDR1 and CDR2 (germline): SGHVS, FQNEAQ. The CDR3 sequence is CASSLGGEPQHF. CDR3 DNA sequence: TGTGCCAGCAGCTTAGGAGGGGAACCCCAGCATTTT.

This rearrangement joins TRBV6-2 or TRBV6-3 to TRBJ2-5, with D possibly matching TRBD2 (6 bases). Between the trimmed V and J ends, which lost 1 base and 5 bases, there was a span of 8 bases. Germline V CDR1 and CDR2: MNHEY, SVGEGT. The CDR3 is 13 residues long. CDR3 residues: CASSYLGRETQYF. CDR3 coding DNA: TGTGCCAGCAGTTACTTGGGGAGGGAGACCCAGTACTTC.

The sample holds many counts of this clonotype. The chain joins TRBV7-2 to TRBJ1-5, with D possibly being TRBD1 (5 bases). Trimming left V 1 base short and J 7 bases short, with 11 bases between. CDR1 is SGHTA and CDR2 is FQGNSA in the germline V gene. There are 14 residues in the CDR3. The DNA of the CDR3 is TGTGCCAGCAGCTTAGATGGGGGAGGCCAGCCCCAGCATTTT. Its translation: CASSLDGGGQPQHF.

The V and J genes are TRBV28 and TRBJ2-3; a weak D match, TRBD1 (5 bases). This CDR3 spans 17 amino acids. Germline V lookup: CDR1 MDHEN, CDR2 SYDVKM. V lost 0 bases and J 3 bases, leaving 16 bases between the germline ends. CDR3 nucleotides: TGTGCCAGCAGTTTATGGCCAGGGTCTTCCACGACAGATACGCAGTATTTT. This translates into CASSLWPGSSTTDTQYF.

Points on this clonotype: This may arise from a read error, as a much more abundant clone is one base away. The chain uses TRBV27 and TRBJ1-2, with D possibly being TRBD1 (6 bases). In germline, CDR1 is MNHEY, CDR2 SMNVEV (reference sequence). The CDR3 covers 14 residues. The CDR3 DNA follows: TGTGCCAGCAGTTTAGGGCAGGGGAACTTTGGCTACACCTTC. Its translation is CASSLGQGNFGYTF.

This clonotype was seen only a few times. CDR3 sequence reads: CASSYATLPTDSYEQYF. As DNA, the CDR3 is TGTGCCAGCAGTTACGCGACGCTTCCGACGGATAGCTACGAGCAGTACTTC. The chain recombines TRBV6-2 or TRBV6-3 with TRBJ2-7; no definite D call. CDR3 length equals 17 residues. Trimming removed 2 bases from V and 3 bases from J, with 20 bases in between. Germline values: CDR1 MNHEY, CDR2 SVGEGT.

This clonotype was counted many times. This chain links TRBV5-5 with TRBJ2-1; 7 bases line up with TRBD1. J gave up 6 bases and V 4 bases, and 4 bases lay outside the gene matches. The CDR3 loop spans 13 amino acids. From germline, CDR1 is SGHKS and CDR2 YYEKEE (reference sequence). This CDR3 reads CASSEYRGNEQFF. CDR3 DNA sequence: TGTGCCAGCAGCGAGTACAGGGGCAATGAGCAGTTCTTC.

In this sample, this clonotype turned up a few times. This rearrangement joins TRBV6-9 to TRBJ1-3; no firm D call. The germline gives CDR1 MNHGY, CDR2 SVAAGI. The CDR3 consists of 14 residues. V was pared by 7 bases and J by 0 bases, with 10 bases between. Written as DNA, the CDR3 is TGTGCCAGCATGATGCGGAGCTCTGGAAACACCATATATTTT. The encoded protein is CASMMRSSGNTIYF.

This clonotype was counted a few times. The DNA for the CDR3 is TGTGCCAGCAGCTTGGCTGGCGGGTCTCACCAAGAGACCCAGTACTTC. Translated, it gives CASSLAGGSHQETQYF. This chain uses TRBV11-3 with TRBJ2-5, with D tentatively TRBD2 (5 bases). The CDR3 totals 16 residues. V was clipped by 3 bases and J by 0 bases, with 14 bases between them. Germline CDR1 reads SGHNT; CDR2 reads YENEEA.

This clonotype was recorded many times. The V call is TRBV12-3 or TRBV12-4, the J call TRBJ1-2; 8 nucleotides line up with TRBD1. Trimming at V came to 6 bases and at J to 4 bases, leaving 7 bases not matched to a gene. This CDR3 has 14 amino acids. The CDR3 region has the DNA TGTGCCAGCAGCCGGGACAGGTCGACCTATGGCTACACCTTC. It translates to CASSRDRSTYGYTF.

Many counts were recorded for this clonotype. The chain recombines TRBV20-1 with TRBJ2-7; possible D gene TRBD2, 6 bases. The CDR3 spans 12 residues. V lost 1 base and J lost 6, with 10 bases in between. CDR1 is DFQATT, CDR2 SNEGSKA, per germline (reference sequence). The CDR3 nucleotides read TGCAGTGCTAGAGGACTAGTGGGCGAGCAGTACTTC. Translating it yields CSARGLVGEQYF.

CDR3 DNA sequence: TGTGCCAGCGGCGGCCGCACGAGGTCCTACGAGCAGTACTTC. It codes for CASGGRTRSYEQYF. The genes are TRBV21-1 and TRBJ2-7. TRBV21-1 is a listed pseudogene. This CDR3 has 14 residues.

V usage is TRBV6-6 and J usage is TRBJ1-3; no definite D call. Trimming shortened V by 0 bases and J by 2 bases, and 5 bases separated the two germline ends. CDR3 length: 14 residues. From germline, CDR1 is MNHNY and CDR2 SVGAGI (reference sequence). CDR3 nucleotide sequence: TGTGCCAGCAGTTACTCCGTGGCTGGAAACACCATATATTTT. Translating it yields CASSYSVAGNTIYF.

In this sample, this clonotype turned up many times. V is TRBV12-3 or TRBV12-4 and J is TRBJ2-7, with a possible D match to TRBD2 (6 bases). CDR3 length: 14 amino acids. V was pared by 5 bases and J by 5 bases, with 16 bases between. The CDR3, as DNA: TGTGCCAGCAGTCCCAGTAGGGCTAGCGACGAGCAGTACTTC. It encodes CASSPSRASDEQYF.

This clonotype was detected only a few times. The chain couples TRBV7-6 to TRBJ1-4, with 7 positions matching TRBD1. From germline, CDR1 is SGHVS and CDR2 FNYEAQ. J lost 5 bases, V lost 5 bases, and 5 bases had no gene match. The CDR3 consists of 14 residues. DNA for the CDR3: TGTGCCAGCAGCGGCCGGGACAGAAATGAAAAACTGTTTTTT. Encoded protein: CASSGRDRNEKLFF. The full variable domain, completed using reference TRBV7-6 and TRBJ1-4, is GAGVSQSPRYKVTKRGQDVALRCDPISGHVSLYWYRQALGQGPEFLTYFNYEAQQDKSGLPNDRFSAERPEGSISTLTIQRTEQRDSAMYRCASSGRDRNEKLFFGSGTQLSVL.

The sample holds a few counts of this clonotype. The chain links TRBV28 to TRBJ2-7; D gene uncertain. V was cut by 5 bases and J by 2 bases, with 13 bases left in between. From germline, CDR1 is MDHEN and CDR2 SYDVKM. This CDR3 is 14 amino acids long. The CDR3 loop reads CASSLLRPPYEQYF. CDR3 nucleotide sequence: TGTGCCAGCAGTCTCCTACGACCGCCCTACGAGCAGTACTTC.

The chain links TRBV20-1 to TRBJ2-7; 8 bases map to TRBD2. The V and J ends lost 3 bases and 11 bases, in that order; junction bases with no gene match: 3. The CDR3 totals 10 residues. Germline CDR1 and CDR2: DFQATT and SNEGSKA (reference sequence). The CDR3 loop reads CSASGGAKYF. CDR3 DNA sequence: TGCAGTGCTAGCGGGGGGGCGAAGTACTTC.

The table lists this clonotype with many counts. The J gene is TRBJ1-1, the V gene TRBV19; 7 positions agree with TRBD1. The CDR3 totals 15 residues. Germline V gene sequence: CDR1 LNHDA, CDR2 SQIVND (reference sequence). The V gene end was trimmed by 3 bases and the J gene end by 8 bases; junction bases not matched to a gene: 12. DNA of the CDR3: TGTGCCAGTAGTATGGACAGGTGGGGGGGTCAGGAAGCTTTCTTT. As protein: CASSMDRWGGQEAFF.

CDR3 in DNA: TGCGCCAGCAGCTCAAGCGGGGGGGTCGCAGATACGCAGTATTTT. Translated, it gives CASSSSGGVADTQYF. This sequence joins TRBV4-3 and TRBJ2-3, with TRBD2 matching over 10 bases. After removal of 5 bases from V and 4 bases from J, the junction contained 6 bases not matched to a gene. The CDR3 contains 15 residues. Germline V gene sequence: CDR1 LGHNA, CDR2 YSLEER.

In this sample, this clonotype turned up a few times. This chain uses TRBV7-9 with TRBJ2-5; 7 bases are shared with TRBD1. The length of the CDR3 is 12 residues. The J segment lost 4 bases and the V segment lost 5 bases, leaving 1 base of the junction unmatched. Per germline, CDR1 SEHNR and CDR2 FQNEAQ (reference sequence). The CDR3 sequence is CASSAGGETQYF. The CDR3 DNA follows: TGTGCCAGCAGCGCAGGGGGAGAGACCCAGTACTTC.

This chain joins TRBV6-6 and TRBJ1-3, with a weak D call TRBD1 (5 bases). With 6 bases removed from V and 2 bases from J, the gap between germline ends came to 14 bases. Germline values: CDR1 MNHNY, CDR2 SVGAGI (reference sequence). CDR3 length equals 15 residues. The CDR3 sequence: CASSLTQGTGNTIYF. For the CDR3, the DNA is TGTGCCAGCAGCCTGACGCAGGGAACTGGAAACACCATATATTTT.

In this sample, this clonotype turned up a few times. This sequence joins TRBV18 and TRBJ1-4; D unresolved. This CDR3 is built from 14 residues. The germline V and J ends were trimmed by 2 bases and 5 bases, with 9 bases remaining between them. Germline values: CDR1 KGHSH, CDR2 LQKENI. Written as DNA, the CDR3 is TGTGCCAGCTCACCAAGTCTGGACAATGAAAAACTGTTTTTT. Translating gives CASSPSLDNEKLFF.

This clonotype was counted a few times. This chain joins TRBV5-6 and TRBJ2-7; 7 bases fit TRBD1. The V gene's germline CDR1 is SGHDT and CDR2 YYEEEE. The junction had 7 bases not matched to a gene; V was cut back by 1 base and J by 12 bases. CDR3 length: 12 amino acids. The CDR3 nucleotides read TGTGCCAGCAGCTTGTCCCGGGACAGATTGTACTTC. Translation: CASSLSRDRLYF.

Ten or more counts support this clonotype. J is TRBJ1-1 and V is TRBV7-8; 11 nucleotides match TRBD1. V was clipped by 3 bases and J by 4 bases; unmatched bases: 7. There are 16 residues in the CDR3. The germline gives CDR1 SGHVS, CDR2 FQNEAQ. Here the CDR3 DNA reads TGTGCCAGCAGCTTCCGATCCGGGACAGGGGGCACTGAAGCTTTCTTT. The encoded protein is CASSFRSGTGGTEAFF.

This clonotype was counted at least ten times. J is TRBJ2-3 and V is TRBV5-1; 8 bases agree with TRBD1. Germline trimming cut 3 bases from V and 2 bases from J; bases unmatched to any gene: 5. CDR1 SGHRS and CDR2 YFSETQ come from the germline V gene. The CDR3 consists of 15 residues. The CDR3 loop reads CASSSQGATTDTQYF. The CDR3 DNA reads TGCGCCAGCAGCTCTCAGGGGGCCACCACAGATACGCAGTATTTT.

J is TRBJ1-1 and V is TRBV11-2, with D unresolved. The CDR3 consists of 15 residues. V was shortened by 3 bases and J by 1 base, with 12 bases between the two germline ends. From germline, CDR1 is SGHAT and CDR2 FQNNGV. CDR3 region: CASSFTRRTNTEAFF. CDR3 coding DNA: TGTGCCAGCAGCTTTACCCGACGGACGAACACTGAAGCTTTCTTT.

This clonotype has only a few counts. The CDR3 nucleotides are TGTGCCAGCAGTTACGAACCCAAGGGATGGGACAATCAGCCCCAGCATTTT. Protein sequence: CASSYEPKGWDNQPQHF. The chain recombines TRBV6-2 or TRBV6-3 with TRBJ1-5; D unclear. V lost 2 bases and J 3 bases, leaving 17 bases between the germline ends. Germline CDR1 reads MNHEY; CDR2 reads SVGEGT. CDR3 length: 17 amino acids.

The sample holds many counts of this clonotype. The chain couples TRBV19 to TRBJ1-2, with D unclear. Trimming cost V 3 bases and J 2 bases, with 7 bases left between them. This CDR3 spans 13 amino acids. CDR1 LNHDA and CDR2 SQIVND come from the germline V gene (reference sequence). CDR3 in amino acids: CASSMRENYGYTF. CDR3 DNA sequence: TGTGCCAGTAGTATGAGGGAGAACTATGGCTACACCTTC.